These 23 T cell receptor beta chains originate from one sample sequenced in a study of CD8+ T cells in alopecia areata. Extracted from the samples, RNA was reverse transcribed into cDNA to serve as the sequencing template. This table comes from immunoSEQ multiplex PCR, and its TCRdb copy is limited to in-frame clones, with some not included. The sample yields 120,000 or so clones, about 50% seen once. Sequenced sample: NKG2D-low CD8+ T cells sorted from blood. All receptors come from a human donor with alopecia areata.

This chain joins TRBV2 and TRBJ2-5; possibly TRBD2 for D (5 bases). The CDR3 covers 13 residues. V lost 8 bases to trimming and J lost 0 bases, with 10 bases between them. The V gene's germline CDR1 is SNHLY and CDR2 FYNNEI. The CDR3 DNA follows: TGTGCCAGCCTCCTAGCATACCAAGAGACCCAGTACTTC. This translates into CASLLAYQETQYF. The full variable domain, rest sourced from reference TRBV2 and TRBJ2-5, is EPEVTQTPSHQVTQMGQEVILRCVPISNHLYFYWYRQILGQKVEFLVSFYNNEISEKSEIFDDQFSVERPDGSNFTLKIRSTKLEDSAMYFCASLLAYQETQYFGPGTRLLVL.

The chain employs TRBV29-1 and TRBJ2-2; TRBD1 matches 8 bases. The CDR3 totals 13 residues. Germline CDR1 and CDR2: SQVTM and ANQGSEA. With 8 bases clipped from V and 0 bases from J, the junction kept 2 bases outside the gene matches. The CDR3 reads CSLTGANTGELFF. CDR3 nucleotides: TGCAGCTTGACAGGGGCGAACACCGGGGAGCTGTTTTTT.

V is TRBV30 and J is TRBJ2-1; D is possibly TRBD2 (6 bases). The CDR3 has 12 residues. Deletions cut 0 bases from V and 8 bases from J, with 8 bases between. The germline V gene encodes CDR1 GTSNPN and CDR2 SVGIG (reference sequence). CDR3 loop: CAWSVPSDEQFF. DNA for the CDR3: TGTGCCTGGAGTGTCCCTAGCGATGAGCAGTTCTTC.

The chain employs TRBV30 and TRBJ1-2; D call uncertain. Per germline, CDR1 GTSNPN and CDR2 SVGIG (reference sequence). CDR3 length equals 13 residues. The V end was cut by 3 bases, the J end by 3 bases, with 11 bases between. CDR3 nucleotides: TGTGCCTGGAGGGGAGCGGGGTACTATGGCTACACCTTC. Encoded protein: CAWRGAGYYGYTF.

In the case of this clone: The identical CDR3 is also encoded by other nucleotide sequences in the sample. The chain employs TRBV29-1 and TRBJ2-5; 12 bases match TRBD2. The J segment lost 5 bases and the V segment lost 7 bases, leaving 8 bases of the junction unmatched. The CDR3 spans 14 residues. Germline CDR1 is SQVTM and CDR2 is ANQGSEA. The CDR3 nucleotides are TGCAGCGCTAGACTAGCGGGGGTCCAGGAGACCCAGTACTTC. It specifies CSARLAGVQETQYF. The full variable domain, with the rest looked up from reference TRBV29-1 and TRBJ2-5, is SAVISQKPSRDICQRGTSLTIQCQVDSQVTMMFWYRQQPGQSLTLIATANQGSEATYESGFVIDKFPISRPNLTFSTLTVSNMSPEDSSIYLCSARLAGVQETQYFGPGTRLLVL.

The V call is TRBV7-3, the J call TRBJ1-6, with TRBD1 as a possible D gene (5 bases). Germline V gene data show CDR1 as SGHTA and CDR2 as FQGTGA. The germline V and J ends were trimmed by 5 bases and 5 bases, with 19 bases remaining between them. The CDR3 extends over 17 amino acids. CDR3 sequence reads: CASSKQGPGVNNSPLHF. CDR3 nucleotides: TGTGCCAGCAGCAAGCAAGGTCCGGGGGTCAATAATTCACCCCTCCACTTT.

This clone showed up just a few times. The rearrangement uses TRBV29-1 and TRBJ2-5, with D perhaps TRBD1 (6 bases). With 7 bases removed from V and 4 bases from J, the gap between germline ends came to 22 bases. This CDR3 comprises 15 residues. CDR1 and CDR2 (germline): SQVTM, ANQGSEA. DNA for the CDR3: TGCAGCGCCAAGGGCTCGGGCAGAGGGGGAGAGACCCAGTACTTC. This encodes CSAKGSGRGGETQYF.

The DNA of the CDR3 is TGCGCCAGCAGCTCGCCCCCAGCCTACGAGCAGTACTTC. Translating gives CASSSPPAYEQYF. J is TRBJ2-7 and V is TRBV5-1; D not resolved. The germline CDR1 and CDR2 sequences are SGHRS and YFSETQ. The CDR3 has 13 amino acids. The germline V and J ends were trimmed by 3 bases and 2 bases, with 9 bases remaining between them.

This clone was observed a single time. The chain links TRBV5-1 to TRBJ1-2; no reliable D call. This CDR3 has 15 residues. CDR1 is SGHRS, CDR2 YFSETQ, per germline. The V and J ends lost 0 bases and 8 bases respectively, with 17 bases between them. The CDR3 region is CASSLDAWKGSGYTF. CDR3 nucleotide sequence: TGCGCCAGCAGCTTGGACGCTTGGAAGGGAAGCGGCTACACCTTC.

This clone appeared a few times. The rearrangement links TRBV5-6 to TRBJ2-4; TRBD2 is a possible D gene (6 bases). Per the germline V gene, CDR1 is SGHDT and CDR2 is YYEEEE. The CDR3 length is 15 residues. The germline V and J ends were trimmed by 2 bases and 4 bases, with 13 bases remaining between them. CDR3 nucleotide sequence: TGTGCCAGCAGCTTCCTGGGGGAGGCGAAAAACATTCAGTACTTC. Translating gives CASSFLGEAKNIQYF. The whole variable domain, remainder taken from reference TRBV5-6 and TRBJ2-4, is DAGVTQSPTHLIKTRGQQVTLRCSPKSGHDTVSWYQQALGQGPQFIFQYYEEEERQRGNFPDRFSGHQFPNYSSELNVNALLLGDSALYLCASSFLGEAKNIQYFGAGTRLSVL.

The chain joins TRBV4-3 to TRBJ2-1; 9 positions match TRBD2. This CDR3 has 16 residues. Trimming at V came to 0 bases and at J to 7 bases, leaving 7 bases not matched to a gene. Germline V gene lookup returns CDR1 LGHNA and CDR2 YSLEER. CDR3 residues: CASSQEVPSGKNEQFF. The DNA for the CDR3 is TGCGCCAGCAGCCAAGAGGTACCTAGCGGGAAGAATGAGCAGTTCTTC.

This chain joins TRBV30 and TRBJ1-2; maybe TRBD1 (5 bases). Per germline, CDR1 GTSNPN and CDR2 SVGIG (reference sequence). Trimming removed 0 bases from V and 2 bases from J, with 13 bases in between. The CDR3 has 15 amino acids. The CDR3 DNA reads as TGTGCCTGGAGTGTATCGGGGCAGCCCAACTATGGCTACACCTTC. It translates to CAWSVSGQPNYGYTF. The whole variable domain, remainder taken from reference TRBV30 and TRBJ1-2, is SQTIHQWPATLVQPVGSPLSLECTVEGTSNPNLYWYRQAAGRGLQLLFYSVGIGQISSEVPQNLSASRPQDRQFILSSKKLLLSDSGFYLCAWSVSGQPNYGYTFGSGTRLTVV.

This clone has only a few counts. The DNA of the CDR3 is TGCAGCGTCCCGGGACCCCAAAACACAGATACGCAGTATTTT. As protein: CSVPGPQNTDTQYF. The chain couples TRBV29-1 to TRBJ2-3; tentatively, D is TRBD1 or TRBD2 (5 bases each). V was trimmed by 6 bases and J by 2 bases, leaving 15 bases between them. CDR3 length equals 14 residues. Germline CDR1 reads SQVTM; CDR2 reads ANQGSEA.

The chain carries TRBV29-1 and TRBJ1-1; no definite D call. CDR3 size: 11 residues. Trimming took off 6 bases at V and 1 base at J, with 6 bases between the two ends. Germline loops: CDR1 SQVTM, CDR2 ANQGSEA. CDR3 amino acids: CSVFENTEAFF. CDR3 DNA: TGCAGCGTATTTGAGAACACTGAAGCTTTCTTT.

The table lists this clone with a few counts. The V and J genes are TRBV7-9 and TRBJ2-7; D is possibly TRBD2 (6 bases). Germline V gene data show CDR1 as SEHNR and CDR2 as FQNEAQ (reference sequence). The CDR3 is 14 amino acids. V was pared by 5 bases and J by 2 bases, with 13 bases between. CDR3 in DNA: TGTGCCAGCAGCCCCCCGGGACTTACCTACGAGCAGTACTTC. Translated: CASSPPGLTYEQYF.

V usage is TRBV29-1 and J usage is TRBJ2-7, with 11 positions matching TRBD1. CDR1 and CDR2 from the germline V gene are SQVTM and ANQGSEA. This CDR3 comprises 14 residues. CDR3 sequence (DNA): TGCAGTACAAACTCCGGGACAGGGGGCTACGAGCAGTACTTC. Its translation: CSTNSGTGGYEQYF.

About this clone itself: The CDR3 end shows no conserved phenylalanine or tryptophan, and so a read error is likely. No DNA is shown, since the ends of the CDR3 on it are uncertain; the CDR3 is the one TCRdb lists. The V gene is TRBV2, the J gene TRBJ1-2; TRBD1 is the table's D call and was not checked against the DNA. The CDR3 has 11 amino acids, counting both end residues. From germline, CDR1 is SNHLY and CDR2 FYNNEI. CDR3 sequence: CASSTITDSRA.

CDR3 sequence (DNA): TGTGCCAGCAAAGGGACATCCGGGGAGCTGTTTTTT. The encoded protein is CASKGTSGELFF. The chain couples TRBV2 to TRBJ2-2, with D possibly being TRBD1 (6 bases). The CDR3 runs 12 residues. Germline V CDR1 and CDR2: SNHLY, FYNNEI. V lost 7 bases and J lost 6, with 9 bases in between.

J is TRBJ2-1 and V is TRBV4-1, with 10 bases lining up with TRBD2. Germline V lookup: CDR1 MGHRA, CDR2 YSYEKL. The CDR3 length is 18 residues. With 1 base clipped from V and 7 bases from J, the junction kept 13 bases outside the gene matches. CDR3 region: CASSQVSQGLAGGNEQFF. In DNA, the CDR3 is TGCGCCAGCAGCCAAGTTAGTCAAGGGTTAGCGGGGGGAAATGAGCAGTTCTTC.

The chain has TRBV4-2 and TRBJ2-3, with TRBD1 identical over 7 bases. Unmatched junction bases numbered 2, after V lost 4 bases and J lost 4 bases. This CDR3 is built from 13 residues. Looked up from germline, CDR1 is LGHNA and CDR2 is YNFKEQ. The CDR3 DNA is TGTGCCAGCAGCCCACAGGGGTCAGATACGCAGTATTTT. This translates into CASSPQGSDTQYF.

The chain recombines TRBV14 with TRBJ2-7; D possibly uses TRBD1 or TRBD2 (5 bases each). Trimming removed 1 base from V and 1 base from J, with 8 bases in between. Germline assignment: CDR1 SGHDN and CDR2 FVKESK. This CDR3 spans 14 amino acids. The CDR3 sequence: CASSQGGGSYEQYF. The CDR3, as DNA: TGTGCCAGCAGCCAAGGTGGGGGTTCCTACGAGCAGTACTTC.

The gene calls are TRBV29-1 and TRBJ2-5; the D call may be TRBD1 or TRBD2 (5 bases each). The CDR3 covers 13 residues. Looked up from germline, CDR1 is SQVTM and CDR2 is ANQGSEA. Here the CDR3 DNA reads TGCGGAGGTTTTTTGGGGGAAGGAGAGACCCAGTACTTC. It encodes CGGFLGEGETQYF.

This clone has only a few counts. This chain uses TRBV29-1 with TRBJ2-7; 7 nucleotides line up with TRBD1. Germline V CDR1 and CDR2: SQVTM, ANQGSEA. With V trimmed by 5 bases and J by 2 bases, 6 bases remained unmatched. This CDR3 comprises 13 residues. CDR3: CSVPGTDTYEQYF. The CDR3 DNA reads TGCAGCGTTCCCGGGACAGACACCTACGAGCAGTACTTC.